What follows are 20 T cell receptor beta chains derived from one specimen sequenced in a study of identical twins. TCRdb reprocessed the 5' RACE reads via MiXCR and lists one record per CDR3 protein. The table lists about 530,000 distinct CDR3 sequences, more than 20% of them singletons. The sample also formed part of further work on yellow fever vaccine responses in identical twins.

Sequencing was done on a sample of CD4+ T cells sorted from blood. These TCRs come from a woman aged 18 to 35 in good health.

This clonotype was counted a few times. The CDR3 nucleotides read TGTGCCAGCAGTCGGCGACAGGCCATGAACACTGAAGCTTTCTTT. It yields the protein CASSRRQAMNTEAFF. The J gene is TRBJ1-1, the V gene TRBV7-9; possible D gene TRBD1, 6 bases. V dropped 6 bases and J dropped 0 bases, with 14 bases sitting between them. The CDR3 contains 15 residues. Per germline, CDR1 SEHNR and CDR2 FQNEAQ (reference sequence).

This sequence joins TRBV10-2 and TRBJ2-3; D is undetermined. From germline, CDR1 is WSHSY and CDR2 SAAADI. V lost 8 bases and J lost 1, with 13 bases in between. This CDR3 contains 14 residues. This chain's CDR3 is CASHPGRRTDTQYF. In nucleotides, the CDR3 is TGCGCCAGCCATCCGGGCAGACGCACAGATACGCAGTATTTT.

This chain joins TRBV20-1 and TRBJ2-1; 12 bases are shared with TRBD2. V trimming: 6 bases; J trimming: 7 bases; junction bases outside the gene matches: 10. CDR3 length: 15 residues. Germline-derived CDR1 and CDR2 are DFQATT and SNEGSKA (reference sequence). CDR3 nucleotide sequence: TGCAGTGCCACTAAGACTAGCGGGAGTTGGAATGAGCAGTTCTTC. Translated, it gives CSATKTSGSWNEQFF.

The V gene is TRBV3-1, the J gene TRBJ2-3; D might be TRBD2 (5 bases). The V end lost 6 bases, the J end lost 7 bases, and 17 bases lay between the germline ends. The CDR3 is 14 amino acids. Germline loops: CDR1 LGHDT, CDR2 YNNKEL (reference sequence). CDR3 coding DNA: TGTGCCAGCAGACCCGGGGTCCGGCAGAATACGCAGTATTTT. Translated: CASRPGVRQNTQYF.

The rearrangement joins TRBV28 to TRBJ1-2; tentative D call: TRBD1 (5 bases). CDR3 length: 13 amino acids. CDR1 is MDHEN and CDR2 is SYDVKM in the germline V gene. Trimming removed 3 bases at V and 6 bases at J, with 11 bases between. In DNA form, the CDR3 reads TGTGCCAGCAGTTTCGGCCTGACAGATGGCTACACCTTC. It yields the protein CASSFGLTDGYTF.

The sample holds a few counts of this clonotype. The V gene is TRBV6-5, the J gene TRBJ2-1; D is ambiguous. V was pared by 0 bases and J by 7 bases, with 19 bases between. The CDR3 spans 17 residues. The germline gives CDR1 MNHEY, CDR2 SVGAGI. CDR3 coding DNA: TGTGCCAGCAGTTACTCATTAGTGGGGTCCCGAATTAATGAGCAGTTCTTC. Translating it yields CASSYSLVGSRINEQFF.

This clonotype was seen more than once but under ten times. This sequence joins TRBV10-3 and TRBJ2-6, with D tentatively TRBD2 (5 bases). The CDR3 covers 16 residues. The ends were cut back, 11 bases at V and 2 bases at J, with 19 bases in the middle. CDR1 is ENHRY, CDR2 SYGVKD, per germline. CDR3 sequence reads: CAAGPTIGTGANVLTF. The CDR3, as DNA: TGTGCCGCGGGCCCGACTATCGGTACTGGGGCCAACGTCCTGACTTTC.

The CDR3 nucleotides are TGCAGTGCTTGGGGGTCAGGACAGTATTTT. It is translated as CSAWGSGQYF. This rearrangement joins TRBV20-1 to TRBJ2-3; D assignment may be TRBD1 or TRBD2 (5 bases each). The germline gives CDR1 DFQATT, CDR2 SNEGSKA (reference sequence). Trimming removed 5 bases from V and 12 bases from J, with 12 bases in between. The CDR3 length is 10 residues.

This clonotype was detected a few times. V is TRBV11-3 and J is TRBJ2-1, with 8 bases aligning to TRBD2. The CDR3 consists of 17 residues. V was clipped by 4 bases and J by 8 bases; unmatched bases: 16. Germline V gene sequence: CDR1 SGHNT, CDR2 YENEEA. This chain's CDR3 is CASSSHVGPGGPYEQFF. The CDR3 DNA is TGTGCCAGCAGCTCCCATGTTGGGCCGGGAGGGCCCTATGAGCAGTTCTTC.

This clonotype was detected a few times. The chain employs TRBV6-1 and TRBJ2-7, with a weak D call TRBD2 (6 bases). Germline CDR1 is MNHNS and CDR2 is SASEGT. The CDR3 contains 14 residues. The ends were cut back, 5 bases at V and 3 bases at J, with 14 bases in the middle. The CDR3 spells CASSLGTSNYEQYF. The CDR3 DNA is TGTGCCAGCAGTCTCGGGACTTCCAACTACGAGCAGTACTTC.

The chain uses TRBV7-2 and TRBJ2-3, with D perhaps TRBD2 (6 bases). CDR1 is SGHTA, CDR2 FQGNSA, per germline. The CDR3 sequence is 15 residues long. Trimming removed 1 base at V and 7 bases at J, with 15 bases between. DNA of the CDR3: TGTGCCAGCAGCTTAGTCGGCCGGGGGTCTAATACGCAGTATTTT. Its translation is CASSLVGRGSNTQYF.

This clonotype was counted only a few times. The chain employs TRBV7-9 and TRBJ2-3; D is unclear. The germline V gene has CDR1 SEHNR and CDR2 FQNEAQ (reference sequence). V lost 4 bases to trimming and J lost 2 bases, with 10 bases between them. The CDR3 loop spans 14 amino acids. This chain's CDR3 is CASSSSSPTDTQYF. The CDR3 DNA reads TGTGCCAGCAGCTCGAGCTCGCCCACAGATACGCAGTATTTT. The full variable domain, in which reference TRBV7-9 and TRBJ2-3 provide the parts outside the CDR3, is DTGVSQNPRHKITKRGQNVTFRCDPISEHNRLYWYRQTLGQGPEFLTYFQNEAQLEKSRLLSDRFSAERPKGSFSTLEIQRTEQGDSAMYLCASSSSSPTDTQYFGPGTRLTVL.

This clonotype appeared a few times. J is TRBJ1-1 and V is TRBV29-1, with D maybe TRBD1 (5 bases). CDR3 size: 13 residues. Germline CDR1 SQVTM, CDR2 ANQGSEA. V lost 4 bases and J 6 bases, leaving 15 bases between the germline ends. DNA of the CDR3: TGCAGCGTTGTTGGGCAGGGACTCCCTGAAGCTTTCTTT. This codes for CSVVGQGLPEAFF.

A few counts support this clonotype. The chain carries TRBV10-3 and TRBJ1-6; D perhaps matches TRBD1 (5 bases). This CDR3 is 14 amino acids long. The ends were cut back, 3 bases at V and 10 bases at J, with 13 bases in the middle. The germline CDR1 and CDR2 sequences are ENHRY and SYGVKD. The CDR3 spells CAISDEVRGSPLHF. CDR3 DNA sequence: TGTGCCATCAGTGACGAGGTTCGGGGCTCACCCCTCCACTTT.

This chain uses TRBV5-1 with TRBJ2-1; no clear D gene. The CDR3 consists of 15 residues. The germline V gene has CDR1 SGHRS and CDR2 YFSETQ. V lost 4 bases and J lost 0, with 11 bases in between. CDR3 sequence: CASSGSVSSYNEQFF. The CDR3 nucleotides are TGCGCCAGCAGCGGCAGTGTGAGCTCCTACAATGAGCAGTTCTTC.

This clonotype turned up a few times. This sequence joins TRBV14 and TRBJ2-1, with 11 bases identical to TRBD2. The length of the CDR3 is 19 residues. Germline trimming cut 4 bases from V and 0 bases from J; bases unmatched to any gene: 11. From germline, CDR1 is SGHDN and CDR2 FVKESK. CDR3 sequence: CASSPARTSGLSSYNEQFF. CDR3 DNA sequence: TGTGCCAGCAGCCCCGCCAGGACTAGCGGGCTTAGCTCCTACAATGAGCAGTTCTTC.

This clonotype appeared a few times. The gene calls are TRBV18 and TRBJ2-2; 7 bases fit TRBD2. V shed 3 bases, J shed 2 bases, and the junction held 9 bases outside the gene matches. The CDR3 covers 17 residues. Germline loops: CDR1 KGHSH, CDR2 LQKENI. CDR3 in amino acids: CASSPQAGTSNTGELFF. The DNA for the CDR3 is TGTGCCAGCTCACCCCAAGCGGGGACCTCTAACACCGGGGAGCTGTTTTTT. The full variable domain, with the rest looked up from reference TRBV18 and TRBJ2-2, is NAGVMQNPRHLVRRRGQEARLRCSPMKGHSHVYWYRQLPEEGLKFMVYLQKENIIDESGMPKERFSAEFPKEGPSILRIQQVVRGDSAAYFCASSPQAGTSNTGELFFGEGSRLTVL.

The CDR3 region has the DNA TGCAGTGCTAAACTAACAGGGGCCAATGAGCAGTTCTTC. It specifies CSAKLTGANEQFF. The chain links TRBV20-1 to TRBJ2-1; TRBD1 matches at 7 bases. V lost 4 bases to trimming and J lost 6 bases; unmatched junction nucleotides: 6. Germline values: CDR1 DFQATT, CDR2 SNEGSKA (reference sequence). The CDR3 has 13 residues.

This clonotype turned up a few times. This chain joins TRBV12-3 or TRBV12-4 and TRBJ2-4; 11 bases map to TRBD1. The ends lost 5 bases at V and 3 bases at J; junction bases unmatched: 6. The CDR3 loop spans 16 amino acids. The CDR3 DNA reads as TGTGCCAGCAGTCCATTGGGACAGGGGGTCAAAAACATTCAGTACTTC. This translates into CASSPLGQGVKNIQYF.

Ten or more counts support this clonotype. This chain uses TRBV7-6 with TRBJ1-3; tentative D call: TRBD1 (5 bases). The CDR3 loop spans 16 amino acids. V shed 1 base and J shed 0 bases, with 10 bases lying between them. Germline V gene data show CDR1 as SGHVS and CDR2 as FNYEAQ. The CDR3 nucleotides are TGTGCCAGCAGCTTAGGGGGCGCCAGCTCTGGAAACACCATATATTTT. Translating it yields CASSLGGASSGNTIYF. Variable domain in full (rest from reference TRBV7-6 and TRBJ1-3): GAGVSQSPRYKVTKRGQDVALRCDPISGHVSLYWYRQALGQGPEFLTYFNYEAQQDKSGLPNDRFSAERPEGSISTLTIQRTEQRDSAMYRCASSLGGASSGNTIYFGEGSWLTVV.